The 25 T cell receptor beta chains in this list originate from one sample, sequenced in a study of blood T cell repertoires in COVID-19. Using immunoSEQ multiplex PCR, the repertoire was profiled, and TCRdb retains in-frame clones only, with some absent. The profile shows 100,000 to 150,000 clones, roughly 91% of them singletons. Sequenced: peripheral blood. The receptors originated from a man aged 55 to 70 with COVID-19, enrolled during active disease.

This sequence joins TRBV24-1 and TRBJ2-1; D not certain. The CDR3 totals 13 residues. CDR1 KGHDR and CDR2 SFDVKD come from the germline V gene. Trimming cost V 9 bases and J 3 bases, with 11 bases left between them. The CDR3 DNA follows: TGTGCCACCGGCGTGGCGGACTACAATGAGCAGTTCTTC. This encodes CATGVADYNEQFF.

J is TRBJ1-2 and V is TRBV7-9, with D unclear. Trimming removed 5 bases from V and 4 bases from J, with 14 bases in between. This CDR3 has 14 residues. Germline values: CDR1 SEHNR, CDR2 FQNEAQ (reference sequence). CDR3 sequence: CASSAPGTGYGYTF. CDR3 coding DNA: TGTGCCAGCAGCGCTCCGGGAACCGGCTATGGCTACACCTTC. Full variable domain (outside the CDR3, taken from reference TRBV7-9 and TRBJ1-2): DTGVSQNPRHKITKRGQNVTFRCDPISEHNRLYWYRQTLGQGPEFLTYFQNEAQLEKSRLLSDRFSAERPKGSFSTLEIQRTEQGDSAMYLCASSAPGTGYGYTFGSGTRLTVV.

The V call is TRBV7-8, the J call TRBJ2-1; a possible D gene is TRBD2 (5 bases). Germline V gene data show CDR1 as SGHVS and CDR2 as FQNEAQ. This CDR3 has 16 residues. Trimming stripped 2 bases from V and 10 bases from J, with 21 bases between. CDR3 DNA sequence: TGTGCCAGCAGCTTATTAGCGTCCGGACCCCCCGAGGAGCAGTTCTTC. Residues: CASSLLASGPPEEQFF.

This clone was counted at least ten times. This chain joins TRBV29-1 and TRBJ2-3; TRBD1 matches at 10 bases. J gave up 0 bases and V 7 bases, and 13 bases lay outside the gene matches. This CDR3 region has 17 residues. Per germline, CDR1 SQVTM and CDR2 ANQGSEA. The CDR3 bases are TGCAGCGGCGGGACAGGGGTTCCAGGGTCTAGCACAGATACGCAGTATTTT. Its protein is CSGGTGVPGSSTDTQYF.

In DNA form, the CDR3 reads TGTGCCAGCAGTAAACAGGGGAGCGATGAAAAACTGTTTTTT. Protein product: CASSKQGSDEKLFF. J is TRBJ1-4 and V is TRBV27; 7 bases align to TRBD1. Germline assignment: CDR1 MNHEY and CDR2 SMNVEV (reference sequence). The V segment lost 5 bases and the J segment 6 bases; nucleotides outside the gene matches: 6. The CDR3 covers 14 residues.

V and J are TRBV27 and TRBJ1-3, with D uncertain. V was shortened by 3 bases and J by 0 bases, with 9 bases between the two germline ends. From germline, CDR1 is MNHEY and CDR2 SMNVEV (reference sequence). There are 15 residues in the CDR3. The CDR3 DNA sequence: TGTGCCAGCAGTTTTCAGGCGGGCTCTGGAAACACCATATATTTT. It encodes CASSFQAGSGNTIYF.

This chain joins TRBV28 and TRBJ1-4, with a tentative D call TRBD1 (6 bases). Germline V gene sequence: CDR1 MDHEN, CDR2 SYDVKM. The CDR3 length is 15 residues. Trimming removed 5 bases from V and 7 bases from J, with 17 bases in between. The CDR3 nucleotides are TGTGCCAGCAGTCCCTTAGGCAGGGGCAGTGAAAAACTGTTTTTT. This encodes CASSPLGRGSEKLFF.

The gene calls are TRBV19 and TRBJ1-1; 9 bases match TRBD1. V lost 2 bases, J lost 5 bases, and 6 bases stayed unmatched. This CDR3 region has 15 residues. Germline CDR1 LNHDA, CDR2 SQIVND (reference sequence). In nucleotides, the CDR3 is TGTGCCAGTAGTATATTTGGGACAGGGTCGACTGAAGCTTTCTTT. Protein sequence: CASSIFGTGSTEAFF.

The chain links TRBV28 to TRBJ2-3, with D hard to call. The CDR3 is 13 residues long. V was trimmed by 6 bases and J by 9 bases, leaving 16 bases between them. Germline CDR1 MDHEN, CDR2 SYDVKM. The CDR3 loop reads CASSLPKQITQYF. CDR3 DNA: TGTGCCAGCAGCTTACCCAAACAGATAACGCAGTATTTT.

In its sample, this clone was seen once. The genes are TRBV6-2 or TRBV6-3 and TRBJ2-3; 9 bases match TRBD2. Germline-derived CDR1 and CDR2 are MNHEY and SVGEGT. V gave up 5 bases and J gave up 10 bases; unmatched junction bases: 16. The CDR3 runs 16 residues. The CDR3 sequence is CASSRWTSDRYGAQYF. DNA of the CDR3: TGTGCCAGCAGTCGATGGACTAGCGACAGATACGGGGCGCAGTATTTT.

This chain uses TRBV19 with TRBJ1-1; no definite D call. The CDR3 runs to 16 residues. Germline CDR1 reads LNHDA; CDR2 reads SQIVND (reference sequence). The V and J ends lost 8 bases and 4 bases respectively, with 23 bases between them. The CDR3 protein is CASAAFSRRQSTEAFF. CDR3 bases: TGTGCCAGTGCGGCTTTCTCTCGCCGGCAGAGCACTGAAGCTTTCTTT. Full variable domain (rest looked up from reference TRBV19 and TRBJ1-1): DGGITQSPKYLFRKEGQNVTLSCEQNLNHDAMYWYRQDPGQGLRLIYYSQIVNDFQKGDIAEGYSVSREKKESFPLTVTSAQKNPTAFYLCASAAFSRRQSTEAFFGQGTRLTVV.

In DNA form, the CDR3 reads TGTGCCAGCAGCGAGTACAGCTTAGCCTACGAGCAGTACTTC. This encodes CASSEYSLAYEQYF. The V call is TRBV7-9, the J call TRBJ2-7; D is undetermined. Germline V gene data show CDR1 as SEHNR and CDR2 as FQNEAQ (reference sequence). V was cut by 5 bases and J by 2 bases, with 13 bases left in between. The CDR3 is made up of 14 amino acids.

The rearrangement links TRBV25-1 to TRBJ1-3; D gene unclear. CDR3 length equals 14 residues. The V end was cut by 5 bases, the J end by 2 bases, with 10 bases between. Germline values: CDR1 MGHDK, CDR2 SYGVNS. CDR3 loop: CASSYFGAGNTIYF. CDR3 sequence (DNA): TGTGCCAGCAGTTATTTCGGGGCTGGAAACACCATATATTTT.

The J gene is TRBJ2-7, the V gene TRBV28; D is ambiguous. The germline V gene encodes CDR1 MDHEN and CDR2 SYDVKM. The V end lost 2 bases, the J end lost 4 bases, and 9 bases lay between the germline ends. This CDR3 has 13 residues. This CDR3 is CASSLVRQYEQYF. The DNA for the CDR3 is TGTGCCAGCAGTTTAGTCAGGCAATACGAGCAGTACTTC.

This chain connects TRBV5-1 to TRBJ1-2; D unclear. CDR1 is SGHRS, CDR2 YFSETQ, per germline. V lost 4 bases to trimming and J lost 1 base, with 11 bases between them. The CDR3 is 14 residues long. The CDR3 sequence: CASSIQAFNYGYTF. CDR3 nucleotides: TGCGCCAGCAGCATCCAGGCGTTTAACTATGGCTACACCTTC.

V and J are TRBV15 and TRBJ1-3; unclear D gene. Trimming removed 1 base from V and 2 bases from J, with 12 bases in between. Germline-derived CDR1 and CDR2 are LNHNV and YYDKDF (reference sequence). This CDR3 is built from 16 residues. This CDR3 is CATSRGVSGTGNTIYF. For the CDR3, the DNA is TGTGCCACCAGCAGAGGGGTGTCAGGCACTGGAAACACCATATATTTT.

V usage is TRBV30 and J usage is TRBJ1-5; D remains unclear. Germline loops: CDR1 GTSNPN, CDR2 SVGIG (reference sequence). The V and J ends lost 2 bases and 2 bases respectively, with 10 bases between them. This CDR3 contains 14 residues. The CDR3 DNA reads as TGTGCCTGGAGTTCGGGAATACGCAATCAGCCCCAGCATTTT. Translation: CAWSSGIRNQPQHF. The full variable domain, rest sourced from reference TRBV30 and TRBJ1-5, is SQTIHQWPATLVQPVGSPLSLECTVEGTSNPNLYWYRQAAGRGLQLLFYSVGIGQISSEVPQNLSASRPQDRQFILSSKKLLLSDSGFYLCAWSSGIRNQPQHFGDGTRLSIL.

The J gene is TRBJ1-4, the V gene TRBV30; possibly TRBD1 for D (5 bases). CDR1 and CDR2 (germline): GTSNPN, SVGIG (reference sequence). CDR3 length: 12 residues. With 3 bases removed from V and 8 bases from J, the gap between germline ends came to 10 bases. The CDR3 DNA is TGTGCCTGGAGGCAGGGATTGGAAAAACTGTTTTTT. Its protein product is CAWRQGLEKLFF.

The chain couples TRBV7-9 to TRBJ1-2, with D maybe TRBD1 (5 bases). Trimming left V 1 base short and J 4 bases short, with 7 bases between. The CDR3 has 13 amino acids. Per the germline V gene, CDR1 is SEHNR and CDR2 is FQNEAQ (reference sequence). CDR3 sequence reads: CASSLGGPYGYTF. DNA for the CDR3: TGTGCCAGCAGCTTAGGGGGCCCCTATGGCTACACCTTC.

V usage is TRBV5-4 and J usage is TRBJ1-6, with D uncertain. The CDR3 length is 15 residues. From germline, CDR1 is SGHNT and CDR2 YYREEE (reference sequence). Deletions cut 4 bases from V and 11 bases from J, with 19 bases between. The CDR3 DNA sequence: TGTGCCAGCAGCCCTCCAGGCGGGTCTGATCCACCCCTCCACTTT. Protein product: CASSPPGGSDPPLHF.

The chain recombines TRBV4-3 with TRBJ1-3; 10 bases map to TRBD1. Unmatched junction bases numbered 7, after V lost 4 bases and J lost 7 bases. The CDR3 runs 15 residues. Germline-derived CDR1 and CDR2 are LGHNA and YSLEER. In nucleotides, the CDR3 is TGCGCCAGCAGCCGAGACAGGGGGCAGGTGAACACCATATATTTT. This sequence encodes CASSRDRGQVNTIYF.

CDR3 in DNA: TGTGCCATCAGCAAGACAGGGGATAGCAATCAGCCCCAGCATTTT. It translates to CAISKTGDSNQPQHF. The chain joins TRBV10-3 to TRBJ1-5; 8 bases map to TRBD1. The CDR3 is 15 residues long. Per germline, CDR1 ENHRY and CDR2 SYGVKD. V lost 6 bases, J lost 0 bases, and 4 bases stayed unmatched.

The J gene is TRBJ1-5, the V gene TRBV6-5, with TRBD1 matching over 8 bases. Germline V gene sequence: CDR1 MNHEY, CDR2 SVGAGI. This CDR3 spans 15 amino acids. V gave up 5 bases and J gave up 3 bases; unmatched junction bases: 6. The DNA for the CDR3 is TGTGCCAGCAGTAATTCCAGGGGGCTCAATCAGCCCCAGCATTTT. It translates to CASSNSRGLNQPQHF.

This clone was counted only a few times. This chain joins TRBV18 and TRBJ1-3; D might be TRBD1 (5 bases). CDR3 length equals 16 residues. V lost 3 bases to trimming and J lost 0 bases, with 12 bases between them. Germline V gene lookup returns CDR1 KGHSH and CDR2 LQKENI. CDR3 sequence: CASSPATVISGNTIYF. The CDR3 bases are TGTGCCAGCTCACCTGCGACAGTTATCTCTGGAAACACCATATATTTT.

V gene TRBV18 combines with J gene TRBJ1-4; D call uncertain. The germline V and J ends were trimmed by 4 bases and 8 bases, with 11 bases remaining between them. This CDR3 is 13 amino acids long. Germline CDR1 is KGHSH and CDR2 is LQKENI. CDR3 in amino acids: CASSRGRVEKLFF. The CDR3 DNA reads as TGTGCCAGCTCACGCGGGAGGGTCGAAAAACTGTTTTTT. The variable domain in full, with the rest retrieved from reference TRBV18 and TRBJ1-4, is NAGVMQNPRHLVRRRGQEARLRCSPMKGHSHVYWYRQLPEEGLKFMVYLQKENIIDESGMPKERFSAEFPKEGPSILRIQQVVRGDSAAYFCASSRGRVEKLFFGSGTQLSVL.